This T cell receptor beta chain comes out of a study of blood T cell repertoires in COVID-19. Looking at the study overall: From the United States, Italy and Spain came samples of acute and convalescent COVID-19. The cDNA or gDNA used as material had been derived from T cells, B-cell-depleted T cells, or PBMCs.

TCRdb's copy holds only in-frame clones and misses some; the assay was immunoSEQ multiplex PCR. In the table there are about 300,000 clones, 70% to 90% of which are singletons. Germline CDR1 reads MNHEY; CDR2 reads SVGAGI. Trimming removed 0 bases at V and 11 bases at J, with 19 bases between. This CDR3 spans 15 amino acids. The participants were between roughly 18 and 100 years old and came from some 25 US areas. The material sequenced was PBMCs or T cells enriched from blood (not recorded which). This TCR was sampled from a woman aged 25-40 years who had recovered from COVID-19. The chain couples TRBV6-5 to TRBJ1-1, with D perhaps matching TRBD1 (6 bases). CDR3 nucleotides: TGTGCCAGCAGTTACTCTGGGACAAGAGAAGAGGTGGCTTTCTTT. Protein: CASSYSGTREEVAFF.